This T cell receptor beta chain originates from a study of brain T cells in children with intractable seizures. A note on this clone: Its cognate antigen is unknown.

Only cases whose brain tissue showed the highest T cell transcript signatures were sequenced. Before surgery, patients took at least one anti-epileptic drug. Here immunoSEQ multiplex PCR was the method, and the copy in TCRdb shows in-frame clones only, minus some. The table includes 7,500 to 9,500 clones, 69% detected once. V was pared by 3 bases and J by 3 bases, with 3 bases of the junction left unmatched. The CDR3 spans 15 residues. CDR1 is LNHNV and CDR2 is YYDKDF in the germline V gene (reference sequence). Study observations and caveats: Absence of clones before surgery may stem from lower sequencing depth. Top 50 brain clonotypes included both public and private clones.

This receptor was identified in a girl aged 2-15 years with tuberous sclerosis and intractable seizures. V gene TRBV15 combines with J gene TRBJ2-2; 8 bases fit TRBD2. The specimen was resected brain tissue, collected at surgery. CDR3 region: CATSRGAGDTGELFF. The CDR3 bases are TGTGCCACCAGCAGGGGAGCGGGGGACACCGGGGAGCTGTTTTTT.